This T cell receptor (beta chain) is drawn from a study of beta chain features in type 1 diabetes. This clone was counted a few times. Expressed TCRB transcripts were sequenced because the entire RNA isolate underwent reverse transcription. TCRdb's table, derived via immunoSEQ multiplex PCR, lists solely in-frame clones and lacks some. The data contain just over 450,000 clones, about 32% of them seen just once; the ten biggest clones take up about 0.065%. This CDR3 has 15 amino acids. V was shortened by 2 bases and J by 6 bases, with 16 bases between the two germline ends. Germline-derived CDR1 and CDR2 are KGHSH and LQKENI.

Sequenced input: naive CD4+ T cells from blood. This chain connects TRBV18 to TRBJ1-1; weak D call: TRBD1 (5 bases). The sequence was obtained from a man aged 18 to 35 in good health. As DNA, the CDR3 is TGTGCCAGCTCACCAGGAGGGCAGGGAGGCGCTGAAGCTTTCTTT. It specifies CASSPGGQGGAEAFF.